A single sample is the source of the 16 T cell receptor beta chains below, sequenced in a study of blood T cells in healthy people across ages. A sample-barcoded 5' primer and a J-beta primer mix were used in a second PCR of roughly 7 to 12 cycles. MiXCR, run by TCRdb on the 5' RACE reads, gives a single entry per CDR3 protein. The sample includes 1.5 million to 2 million distinct CDR3 sequences, approximately 28% of them seen just once. What was sequenced was blood. Source of these receptors: a woman aged 25-40 years in good health.

This clonotype has only a few counts. The chain combines TRBV2 with TRBJ2-7; D might be TRBD2 (7 bases). This CDR3 is built from 14 residues. Trimming removed 8 bases from V and 3 bases from J, with 17 bases in between. CDR1 and CDR2 from the germline V gene are SNHLY and FYNNEI. CDR3 sequence: CASLKGGTDYEQYF. CDR3 DNA: TGTGCCAGCTTAAAGGGGGGGACGGACTACGAGCAGTACTTC.

The rearrangement uses TRBV28 and TRBJ2-5, with 9 bases identical to TRBD2. This CDR3 region has 16 residues. Germline V gives CDR1 MDHEN, CDR2 SYDVKM. After removal of 7 bases from V and 5 bases from J, the junction contained 14 bases not matched to a gene. This CDR3 reads CASTFAGPSGGETQYF. In DNA, the CDR3 is TGTGCCAGCACCTTCGCGGGGCCCAGCGGGGGGGAGACCCAGTACTTC.

The table lists this clonotype with a few counts. This chain links TRBV20-1 with TRBJ1-5; the match to TRBD1 covers 9 bases. This CDR3 contains 15 residues. CDR1 is DFQATT, CDR2 SNEGSKA, per germline (reference sequence). With V trimmed by 0 bases and J by 7 bases, 7 bases remained unmatched. CDR3 DNA: TGCAGTGCTAGAGATCCCGGACAGGGGAACCAGCCCCAGCATTTT. Its protein product is CSARDPGQGNQPQHF.

A word on this clonotype: The junction differs from germline at one of its ends, possibly a read error. This sequence joins TRBV7-6 and TRBJ2-7; D possibly corresponds to TRBD1 (6 bases). The CDR3 totals 15 residues. The germline V gene has CDR1 SGHVS and CDR2 FNYEAQ. CDR3 loop: CACSLAQGPTYEQYF. DNA for the CDR3: TGTGCCTGCAGCTTAGCACAGGGACCAACCTACGAGCAGTACTTC.

Points on this clonotype: A much larger clone differs by one base, so this may be a read error. The chain carries TRBV20-1 and TRBJ2-6; D may be TRBD1 (5 bases). Germline values: CDR1 DFQATT, CDR2 SNEGSKA (reference sequence). The CDR3 has 15 amino acids. In nucleotides, the CDR3 is TGCAGTGCTAGAGGAGGAGCTGCTGGGGCCGACGTCCTGACTTTC. Translated, it gives CSARGGAAGADVLTF.

This clonotype occurred a few times. The chain joins TRBV7-9 to TRBJ2-4, with D maybe TRBD2 (6 bases). The V gene's germline CDR1 is SEHNR and CDR2 FQNEAQ (reference sequence). This CDR3 has 15 amino acids. The germline V and J ends were trimmed by 5 bases and 15 bases, with 26 bases remaining between them. The CDR3 here is CASSLTDPRTGVPYF. The CDR3 DNA follows: TGTGCCAGCAGCCTGACGGACCCCCGCACGGGGGTCCCGTACTTC.

This clonotype was seen more than once but under ten times. The CDR3 DNA is TGTGCCCGTACTAGCGGGAGTGCCTACGAGCAGTACTTC. Translating it yields CARTSGSAYEQYF. This sequence joins TRBV7-9 and TRBJ2-7; TRBD2 aligns across 11 bases. Germline V gives CDR1 SEHNR, CDR2 FQNEAQ (reference sequence). V was clipped by 11 bases and J by 2 bases; unmatched bases: 5. CDR3 length: 13 amino acids.

In its sample, this clonotype was seen many times. The chain links TRBV7-9 to TRBJ2-3, with D perhaps matching TRBD1 (6 bases). CDR1 is SEHNR, CDR2 FQNEAQ, per germline (reference sequence). This CDR3 region has 16 residues. V was pared by 2 bases and J by 5 bases, with 17 bases between. The CDR3 loop reads CASSLSPQGRIDTQYF. In DNA, the CDR3 is TGTGCCAGCAGCTTATCTCCCCAGGGGCGGATAGATACGCAGTATTTT.

This clonotype was seen repeatedly, ten times or more. The chain's CDR3 is CSALSPPDNEQFF. The DNA of the CDR3 is TGCAGTGCCCTATCACCGCCGGACAATGAGCAGTTCTTC. The V and J genes are TRBV20-1 and TRBJ2-1; D unresolved. Trimming took 6 bases from V and 5 from J, leaving 14 bases between them. This CDR3 is built from 13 residues. Germline assignment: CDR1 DFQATT and CDR2 SNEGSKA (reference sequence).

This clonotype appeared a few times. The J gene is TRBJ1-1, the V gene TRBV29-1; D perhaps matches TRBD1 (5 bases). Germline CDR1 and CDR2: SQVTM and ANQGSEA. V was trimmed by 6 bases and J by 1 base, leaving 21 bases between them. This CDR3 is 16 amino acids long. CDR3 amino acids: CSVGWGTAPPNTEAFF. CDR3 DNA sequence: TGCAGCGTGGGGTGGGGGACCGCGCCGCCGAACACTGAAGCTTTCTTT.

CDR3 sequence (DNA): TGCAGCGTTCATCCTAGCGGCCTTGGCACAGATACGCAGTATTTT. Its protein product is CSVHPSGLGTDTQYF. V gene TRBV29-1 combines with J gene TRBJ2-3; 7 bases match TRBD2. With V trimmed by 5 bases and J by 1 base, 9 bases remained unmatched. This CDR3 contains 15 residues. The germline CDR1 and CDR2 sequences are SQVTM and ANQGSEA.

The chain has TRBV6-1 and TRBJ2-7; 11 positions agree with TRBD1. V was pared by 4 bases and J by 3 bases, with 14 bases of the junction left unmatched. There are 18 residues in the CDR3. CDR1 is MNHNS, CDR2 SASEGT, per germline. This CDR3 reads CASSGTTGTGGYYYEQYF. CDR3 in DNA: TGTGCCAGCAGTGGAACGACCGGGACAGGGGGTTACTACTACGAGCAGTACTTC.

In DNA, the CDR3 is TGTGCCAGCAGCTACCGGCAGGGCACGGGACTAGCGGTCACAGATACGCAGTATTTT. Its translation: CASSYRQGTGLAVTDTQYF. The V call is TRBV7-9, the J call TRBJ2-3; TRBD2 agrees at 11 bases. V shed 4 bases and J 2 bases; nucleotides not matched to a gene: 14. Germline V CDR1 and CDR2: SEHNR, FQNEAQ (reference sequence). CDR3 size: 19 residues. Together with reference TRBV7-9 and TRBJ2-3, the CDR3 gives the full variable domain: DTGVSQNPRHKITKRGQNVTFRCDPISEHNRLYWYRQTLGQGPEFLTYFQNEAQLEKSRLLSDRFSAERPKGSFSTLEIQRTEQGDSAMYLCASSYRQGTGLAVTDTQYFGPGTRLTVL.

The chain employs TRBV7-9 and TRBJ2-1; 13 bases are shared with TRBD2. The V segment lost 5 bases and the J segment 8 bases; nucleotides outside the gene matches: 12. The CDR3 totals 17 residues. CDR1 is SEHNR, CDR2 FQNEAQ, per germline (reference sequence). This CDR3 reads CASSPNPRLAGGDEQFF. CDR3 in DNA: TGTGCCAGCAGCCCCAACCCCCGACTAGCGGGAGGCGATGAGCAGTTCTTC. The complete variable domain, with remaining parts taken from reference TRBV7-9 and TRBJ2-1, reads DTGVSQNPRHKITKRGQNVTFRCDPISEHNRLYWYRQTLGQGPEFLTYFQNEAQLEKSRLLSDRFSAERPKGSFSTLEIQRTEQGDSAMYLCASSPNPRLAGGDEQFFGPGTRLTVL.

V is TRBV24-1 and J is TRBJ2-5; perhaps TRBD2 as D (5 bases). Between the trimmed V and J ends, which lost 4 bases and 11 bases, there was a span of 16 bases. Looked up from germline, CDR1 is KGHDR and CDR2 is SFDVKD. The CDR3 has 13 amino acids. CDR3 protein: CATSEEGYGEQYF. CDR3 nucleotide sequence: TGTGCCACCAGTGAAGAGGGCTACGGTGAGCAGTACTTC.

This clonotype has at least ten counts. This chain links TRBV15 with TRBJ2-4; 7 bases map to TRBD2. There are 14 residues in the CDR3. V trimming: 3 bases; J trimming: 6 bases; junction bases outside the gene matches: 5. Per the germline V gene, CDR1 is LNHNV and CDR2 is YYDKDF (reference sequence). CDR3: CATSRTGGGNIQYF. In nucleotides, the CDR3 is TGTGCCACCAGCAGGACGGGAGGAGGAAACATTCAGTACTTC. Based on the CDR3 plus reference TRBV15 and TRBJ2-4, the full variable domain is DAMVIQNPRYQVTQFGKPVTLSCSQTLNHNVMYWYQQKSSQAPKLLFHYYDKDFNNEADTPDNFQSRRPNTSFCFLDIRSPGLGDTAMYLCATSRTGGGNIQYFGAGTRLSVL.